The 19 T cell receptor beta chains in this list originate from one sample, sequenced in a study of cytomegalovirus exposure and HLA in healthy donors (dated by TCRdb to between 2016 and 2019). Libraries were built with the immunoSEQ multiplex PCR assay. For the multiplex PCR, a mixture combining 60 forward primers for TCR Vbeta segments and 13 reverse primers for TCR Jbeta segments was used. This immuneACCESS table, as held by TCRdb, lists in-frame sequences with V and J called but not all clones. Of the missing ones, under half trace to an unresolved V gene in checked studies; the others have no known cause. The sample has 170,000 or so clones on record, 70% to 85% of them singletons. Jointly, the top ten make up approximately 1.5% of the sample. Input material: PBMCs. The source is a woman aged 25 to 45 in good health and CMV-seropositive.

The rearrangement joins TRBV30 to TRBJ2-5; D possibly corresponds to TRBD1 (7 bases). With 4 bases removed from V and 4 bases from J, the gap between germline ends came to 13 bases. Per the germline V gene, CDR1 is GTSNPN and CDR2 is SVGIG (reference sequence). The CDR3 spans 13 residues. The CDR3 protein is CAWMGQGGETQYF. In DNA, the CDR3 is TGTGCCTGGATGGGGCAGGGGGGAGAGACCCAGTACTTC.

CDR3 in DNA: TGTGCCAGCAGTTATACAGGGGCGAACACTGAAGCTTTCTTT. Translating it yields CASSYTGANTEAFF. The gene calls are TRBV6-5 and TRBJ1-1; the match to TRBD1 covers 7 bases. V was pared by 3 bases and J by 1 base, with 2 bases of the junction left unmatched. This CDR3 is built from 14 residues. Germline values: CDR1 MNHEY, CDR2 SVGAGI.

The rearrangement links TRBV11-2 to TRBJ1-4; D may be TRBD1 (6 bases). Looked up from germline, CDR1 is SGHAT and CDR2 is FQNNGV. Trimming shortened V by 0 bases and J by 12 bases, and 14 bases separated the two germline ends. The CDR3 spans 14 residues. CDR3 sequence (DNA): TGTGCCAGCAGCTTAGATCGGGCAGCAGGGGAACTGTTTTTT. Translated, it gives CASSLDRAAGELFF.

This rearrangement joins TRBV6-1 to TRBJ1-4, with 10 bases matching TRBD1. The CDR3 is 13 amino acids. Trimming at V came to 6 bases and at J to 7 bases, leaving 2 bases not matched to a gene. The germline gives CDR1 MNHNS, CDR2 SASEGT. The CDR3 sequence: CASRGTGVEKLFF. CDR3 bases: TGTGCCAGCAGAGGGACAGGGGTTGAAAAACTGTTTTTT.

The rearrangement joins TRBV4-1 to TRBJ1-1, with D unclear. Germline V lookup: CDR1 MGHRA, CDR2 YSYEKL. V lost 7 bases, J lost 6 bases, and 21 bases lay in between. The CDR3 is 15 residues long. CDR3 sequence (DNA): TGCGCCAGCATTGTGAGGGAGGGTGGCCCTTCTGAAGCTTTCTTT. Its protein product is CASIVREGGPSEAFF.

The V call is TRBV27, the J call TRBJ1-5, with D hard to call. The CDR3 consists of 14 residues. Germline CDR1 MNHEY, CDR2 SMNVEV (reference sequence). The ends were cut back, 2 bases at V and 6 bases at J, with 11 bases in the middle. The CDR3 sequence: CASSLQALGQPQHF. The CDR3 DNA sequence: TGTGCCAGCAGTTTACAGGCTTTGGGTCAGCCCCAGCATTTT.

This clone was counted between two and nine times. This chain uses TRBV5-8 with TRBJ2-5, with D perhaps TRBD2 (6 bases). Germline-derived CDR1 and CDR2 are SGHTS and YDEGEE. This CDR3 has 17 residues. V dropped 6 bases and J dropped 5 bases, with 26 bases sitting between them. This CDR3 is CASTPNMGVTRIETQYF. The CDR3 DNA reads as TGTGCCAGCACGCCGAATATGGGGGTGACTAGAATCGAGACCCAGTACTTC.

J is TRBJ1-5 and V is TRBV4-3; perhaps TRBD1 as D (6 bases). The germline V and J ends were trimmed by 0 bases and 4 bases, with 10 bases remaining between them. Germline V gives CDR1 LGHNA, CDR2 YSLEER. The CDR3 totals 15 residues. The CDR3 spells CASSQDWGLNQPQHF. In DNA form, the CDR3 reads TGCGCCAGCAGCCAAGATTGGGGGCTTAATCAGCCCCAGCATTTT.

V is TRBV7-8 and J is TRBJ2-7; 15 nucleotides line up with TRBD2. The CDR3 spans 17 residues. Trimming took 5 bases from V and 5 from J; bases not matched to a gene: 10. CDR1 is SGHVS and CDR2 is FQNEAQ in the germline V gene. The CDR3 reads CASSPRTSGRAKHEQYF. The CDR3 nucleotides read TGTGCCAGCAGCCCCCGGACTAGCGGGAGGGCAAAACACGAGCAGTACTTC.

The rearrangement links TRBV2 to TRBJ2-3, with 11 bases identical to TRBD2. The ends lost 5 bases at V and 2 bases at J; junction bases unmatched: 9. The CDR3 is 17 residues long. Germline V lookup: CDR1 SNHLY, CDR2 FYNNEI. CDR3 loop: CASSPDLAGGPTDTQYF. DNA of the CDR3: TGTGCCAGCAGTCCAGACCTAGCGGGAGGACCCACAGATACGCAGTATTTT.

Only one count was recorded for this clone. The chain employs TRBV4-1 and TRBJ2-7; 7 nucleotides align to TRBD1. The CDR3 sequence is 13 residues long. Germline assignment: CDR1 MGHRA and CDR2 YSYEKL. J lost 3 bases, V lost 2 bases, and 1 base had no gene match. CDR3 in amino acids: CASSQRDSYEQYF. The CDR3 DNA reads as TGCGCCAGCAGCCAACGGGACAGCTACGAGCAGTACTTC.

This CDR3 reads CASSLFRGVQYF. The DNA for the CDR3 is TGTGCCAGCAGTTTGTTCAGGGGGGTGCAGTACTTC. The chain combines TRBV27 with TRBJ2-7, with a possible D match to TRBD1 (7 bases). The germline CDR1 and CDR2 sequences are MNHEY and SMNVEV (reference sequence). Trimming took 3 bases from V and 9 from J, leaving 12 bases between them. The CDR3 consists of 12 residues.

The CDR3 region is CASSLTGSWEQFF. In DNA, the CDR3 is TGTGCCAGCAGCTTAACTGGTAGCTGGGAGCAGTTCTTC. The chain is built from TRBV7-3 and TRBJ2-1; unclear D gene. This CDR3 has 13 amino acids. The ends were cut back, 0 bases at V and 10 bases at J, with 10 bases in the middle. Germline-derived CDR1 and CDR2 are SGHTA and FQGTGA.

This clone was counted a few times. This rearrangement joins TRBV5-1 to TRBJ2-1, with TRBD2 identical over 14 bases. J lost 3 bases, V lost 3 bases, and 8 bases had no gene match. The germline gives CDR1 SGHRS, CDR2 YFSETQ. The CDR3 runs 18 residues. This CDR3 reads CASSSGLAGGSSYNEQFF. The DNA for the CDR3 is TGCGCCAGCAGCTCCGGACTAGCGGGAGGATCCAGCTACAATGAGCAGTTCTTC.

DNA for the CDR3: TGTGCCAGCAGCCCGACAAGGGGGGGCGCCGAGCAGTACTTC. It yields the protein CASSPTRGGAEQYF. The chain recombines TRBV13 with TRBJ2-7, with D tentatively TRBD2 (7 bases). The germline V gene encodes CDR1 PRHDT and CDR2 FYEKMQ (reference sequence). The CDR3 totals 14 residues. Between the trimmed V and J ends, which lost 5 bases and 6 bases, there was a span of 17 bases.

The chain links TRBV10-2 to TRBJ2-3; 10 nucleotides align to TRBD2. V dropped 0 bases and J dropped 6; count of bases not matched to a gene: 3. This CDR3 region has 15 residues. Germline V gene lookup returns CDR1 WSHSY and CDR2 SAAADI. CDR3 amino acids: CASSESSGGRDTQYF. The CDR3 DNA reads TGCGCCAGCAGTGAGTCTAGCGGGGGGCGGGATACGCAGTATTTT.

This rearrangement joins TRBV12-5 to TRBJ2-1; D possibly corresponds to TRBD2 (6 bases). Per germline, CDR1 LGHNT and CDR2 FRNRAP. The CDR3 loop spans 14 amino acids. Trimming left V 1 base short and J 9 bases short, with 13 bases between. The CDR3 loop reads CASGLGLVGTEQFF. The CDR3 coding sequence is TGTGCTAGTGGTTTGGGACTAGTCGGAACTGAGCAGTTCTTC.

The chain uses TRBV14 and TRBJ2-7, with TRBD1 matching 8 bases. CDR3 length equals 13 residues. V lost 5 bases, J lost 6 bases, and 6 bases stayed unmatched. Germline V CDR1 and CDR2: SGHDN, FVKESK. The CDR3 DNA sequence: TGTGCCAGCAGCAAAACAGGGGGGAGCGAGCAGTACTTC. As protein: CASSKTGGSEQYF.

This chain uses TRBV30 with TRBJ2-7, with TRBD1 matching 7 bases. Losses at the gene ends were 3 bases for V and 9 bases for J; bases not matched to a gene: 14. The CDR3 loop spans 14 amino acids. CDR1 is GTSNPN, CDR2 SVGIG, per germline (reference sequence). For the CDR3, the DNA is TGTGCCTGGAGCAGTGAACAGGGGATAACCGGGCAGTACTTC. The encoded protein is CAWSSEQGITGQYF.